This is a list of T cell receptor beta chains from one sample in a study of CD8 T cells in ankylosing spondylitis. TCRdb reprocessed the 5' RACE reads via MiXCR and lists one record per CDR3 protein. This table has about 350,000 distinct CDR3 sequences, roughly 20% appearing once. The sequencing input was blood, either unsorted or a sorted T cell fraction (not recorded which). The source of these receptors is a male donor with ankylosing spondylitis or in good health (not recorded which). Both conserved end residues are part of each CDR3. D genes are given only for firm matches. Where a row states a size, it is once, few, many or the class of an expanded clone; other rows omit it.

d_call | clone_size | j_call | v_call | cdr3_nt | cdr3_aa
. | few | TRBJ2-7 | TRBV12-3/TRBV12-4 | TGTGCCAGCAGTTTAGCGCTCAGGCCCTACGAGCAGTACTTC | CASSLALRPYEQYF
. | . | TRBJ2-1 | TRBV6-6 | TGTGCCAGCAGTTACGTGGGGGACAATGAGCAGTTCTTC | CASSYVGDNEQFF
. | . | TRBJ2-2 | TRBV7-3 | TGTGCCAGCAGCTTAACTTTGGACAAGCCGGGTGGCACCGGGGAGCTGTTTTTT | CASSLTLDKPGGTGELFF
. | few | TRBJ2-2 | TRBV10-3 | TGTGCCATCATGCGCAGGGACACCGGGGAGCTGTTTTTT | CAIMRRDTGELFF
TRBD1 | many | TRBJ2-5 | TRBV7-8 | TGTGCCAGCAGCTTGGGACAGGGGGCTAGGGAGACCCAGTACTTC | CASSLGQGARETQYF
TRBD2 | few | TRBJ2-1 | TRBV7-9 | TGTGCCAGCAGCACGCCGACTAGCGGGTCCTACAATGAGCAGTTCTTC | CASSTPTSGSYNEQFF
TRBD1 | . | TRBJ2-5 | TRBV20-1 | TGCAGTGCTCGAATGCCGGGACAGCAAGAGACCCAGTACTTC | CSARMPGQQETQYF
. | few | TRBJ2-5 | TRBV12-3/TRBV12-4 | TGTGCCAGCAGTTTTCATGTACGGCTCGACTCACAGTACTTC | CASSFHVRLDSQYF
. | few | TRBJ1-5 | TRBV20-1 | TGCAGTGCTGTCGGGGTGGGGCAGCCCCAGCATTTT | CSAVGVGQPQHF
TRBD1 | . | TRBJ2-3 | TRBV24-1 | TGTGCCACCAGTGGGGTGACAGGGAACACAGATACGCAGTATTTT | CATSGVTGNTDTQYF
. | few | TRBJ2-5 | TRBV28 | TGTGCCAGCAGTTCGGATGGTTGGGAAAGAGAGACCCAGTACTTC | CASSSDGWERETQYF
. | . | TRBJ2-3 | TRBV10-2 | TGCGCCAGCAGTGGGTTATTTGGCGTCGGGTGGACAGATACGCAGTATTTT | CASSGLFGVGWTDTQYF
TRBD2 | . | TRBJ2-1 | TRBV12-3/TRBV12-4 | TGTGCCAGCATTTCACTAGCGGGTTACTACAATGAGCAGTTCTTC | CASISLAGYYNEQFF
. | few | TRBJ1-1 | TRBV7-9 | TGTGCCAGCAGCAAGAGGCCAGTACAGGGTGAGGACACTGAAGCTTTCTTT | CASSKRPVQGEDTEAFF
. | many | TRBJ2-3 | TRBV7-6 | TGTGCCAGCAGCTCCCCCGACTACCGAGGGGATACGCAGTATTTT | CASSSPDYRGDTQYF
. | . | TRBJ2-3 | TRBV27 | TGTGCCAGCCAATGGGGAGATACGCAGTATTTT | CASQWGDTQYF
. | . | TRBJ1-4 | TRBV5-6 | TGTGCCAGCAGCTTGGACGGATCCTCAACTAATGAAAAACTGTTTTTT | CASSLDGSSTNEKLFF
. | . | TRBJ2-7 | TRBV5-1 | TGCGCCAGCAGCTTCGGGCAGGGCCTCTACGAGCAGTACTTC | CASSFGQGLYEQYF